Each of the 30 T cell receptor beta chains below was sequenced from the same sample in a study of cytomegalovirus exposure and HLA in healthy donors. Primers included in the PCR were 60 Vbeta and 13 Jbeta primers. Profiled with immunoSEQ multiplex PCR; TCRdb holds only in-frame clones, not every one. The table shows roughly 140,000 clones, with 73% occurring only once. What was sequenced was PBMCs. The receptors stem from a human donor in good health.

The chain recombines TRBV19 with TRBJ2-5, with TRBD2 matching over 11 bases. The V and J ends lost 3 bases and 4 bases, in that order; junction bases with no gene match: 10. Germline V CDR1 and CDR2: LNHDA, SQIVND (reference sequence). CDR3 length: 17 residues. CDR3 bases: TGTGCCAGTAGTATTGAGACTAGCGGGAAATTAGGAGAGACCCAGTACTTC. This sequence encodes CASSIETSGKLGETQYF.

This chain joins TRBV13 and TRBJ1-2; D is unclear. The CDR3 totals 13 residues. V shed 4 bases and J shed 6 bases, with 12 bases lying between them. Germline-derived CDR1 and CDR2 are PRHDT and FYEKMQ (reference sequence). This CDR3 reads CASSYDPRDGYTF. CDR3 nucleotides: TGTGCCAGCAGCTATGACCCACGGGATGGCTACACCTTC.

The chain combines TRBV6-5 with TRBJ1-1; the D gene is possibly TRBD1 (6 bases). The length of the CDR3 is 14 residues. V dropped 1 base and J dropped 1 base, with 7 bases sitting between them. Germline-derived CDR1 and CDR2 are MNHEY and SVGAGI. In DNA form, the CDR3 reads TGTGCCAGCAGTTACTACAGGGAGAACACTGAAGCTTTCTTT. It encodes CASSYYRENTEAFF.

V gene TRBV2 combines with J gene TRBJ2-5, with D possibly being TRBD2 (5 bases). V dropped 6 bases and J dropped 5 bases, with 10 bases sitting between them. The CDR3 has 12 amino acids. CDR1 and CDR2 (germline): SNHLY, FYNNEI. CDR3 DNA: TGTGCCAGCAGGGCGGACTGGGAGACCCAGTACTTC. It specifies CASRADWETQYF.

This CDR3 is CSAQLPGQGVYEQYF. CDR3 nucleotide sequence: TGCAGCGCTCAGCTCCCGGGACAGGGTGTATACGAGCAGTACTTC. This chain joins TRBV29-1 and TRBJ2-7; TRBD1 matches 9 bases. This CDR3 is built from 15 residues. The J segment lost 4 bases and the V segment lost 7 bases, leaving 14 bases of the junction unmatched. The germline CDR1 and CDR2 sequences are SQVTM and ANQGSEA.

This clone was found once. The rearrangement uses TRBV5-1 and TRBJ1-4; 8 nucleotides agree with TRBD1. J lost 2 bases, V lost 4 bases, and 10 bases had no gene match. Germline V gene data show CDR1 as SGHRS and CDR2 as YFSETQ. The CDR3 totals 17 residues. The CDR3 region has the DNA TGCGCCAGCAGCAGGACAGGGCGTAGTGCTACTAATGAAAAACTGTTTTTT. This encodes CASSRTGRSATNEKLFF.

The chain recombines TRBV9 with TRBJ1-1; D unclear. This CDR3 is built from 14 residues. Per germline, CDR1 SGDLS and CDR2 YYNGEE. The V end was cut by 3 bases, the J end by 4 bases, with 13 bases between. CDR3: CASSGVVPGTEAFF. DNA for the CDR3: TGTGCCAGCAGCGGGGTAGTGCCGGGCACTGAAGCTTTCTTT. Looking up the rest from reference TRBV9 and TRBJ1-1 gives the full variable domain: DSGVTQTPKHLITATGQRVTLRCSPRSGDLSVYWYQQSLDQGLQFLIQYYNGEERAKGNILERFSAQQFPDLHSELNLSSLELGDSALYFCASSGVVPGTEAFFGQGTRLTVV.

This rearrangement joins TRBV2 to TRBJ2-3; 13 positions match TRBD2. Losses at the gene ends were 2 bases for V and 0 bases for J; bases not matched to a gene: 5. Germline CDR1 SNHLY, CDR2 FYNNEI. The CDR3 has 18 amino acids. The CDR3 bases are TGTGCCAGCAGTGAATGGACTAGCGGGAGTATAAGCACAGATACGCAGTATTTT. Translating gives CASSEWTSGSISTDTQYF.

The CDR3 spells CASSFKRGAQETQYF. For the CDR3, the DNA is TGTGCCAGCAGTTTCAAGCGGGGGGCCCAAGAGACCCAGTACTTC. The chain combines TRBV28 with TRBJ2-5; TRBD2 matches at 9 bases. The germline V gene has CDR1 MDHEN and CDR2 SYDVKM. This CDR3 is built from 15 residues. The V segment lost 3 bases and the J segment 1 base; nucleotides outside the gene matches: 3.

The CDR3 reads CSVARTPYEQYF. Here the CDR3 DNA reads TGCAGCGTTGCTCGGACTCCCTACGAGCAGTACTTC. The chain combines TRBV29-1 with TRBJ2-7; D might be TRBD2 (5 bases). Per germline, CDR1 SQVTM and CDR2 ANQGSEA. V shed 4 bases and J shed 2 bases, with 9 bases lying between them. The CDR3 is 12 residues long.

The rearrangement joins TRBV6-6 to TRBJ2-3, with 13 bases matching TRBD2. The CDR3 runs 15 residues. The J segment lost 6 bases and the V segment lost 5 bases, leaving 5 bases of the junction unmatched. CDR1 and CDR2 (germline): MNHNY, SVGAGI (reference sequence). CDR3 amino acids: CASSHTSGRVDTQYF. The CDR3 coding sequence is TGTGCCAGCAGTCATACTAGCGGGAGGGTGGATACGCAGTATTTT.

The chain recombines TRBV5-1 with TRBJ1-4; maybe TRBD1 (5 bases). V shed 3 bases and J shed 8 bases, with 17 bases lying between them. This CDR3 region has 15 residues. Germline CDR1 reads SGHRS; CDR2 reads YFSETQ. The CDR3 here is CASSSLRGGDEKLFF. The CDR3 DNA reads TGCGCCAGCAGCTCCCTACGGGGGGGGGACGAAAAACTGTTTTTT.

The J gene is TRBJ2-1, the V gene TRBV2; 9 nucleotides match TRBD2. CDR3 size: 14 residues. With 5 bases clipped from V and 4 bases from J, the junction kept 3 bases outside the gene matches. Germline-derived CDR1 and CDR2 are SNHLY and FYNNEI. This CDR3 is CASSSTSGYNEQFF. CDR3 coding DNA: TGTGCCAGCAGTTCGACTAGCGGTTACAATGAGCAGTTCTTC.

In this sample, this clone turned up a few times. The chain joins TRBV9 to TRBJ2-1; 7 bases map to TRBD2. In germline, CDR1 is SGDLS, CDR2 YYNGEE. V gave up 4 bases and J gave up 10 bases; unmatched junction bases: 8. The CDR3 runs 13 residues. CDR3 sequence: CASSSGLPGEQFF. The CDR3 coding sequence is TGTGCCAGCAGCTCGGGACTACCTGGAGAGCAGTTCTTC.

The chain joins TRBV4-1 to TRBJ2-1; possible D gene TRBD2, 6 bases. Germline CDR1 reads MGHRA; CDR2 reads YSYEKL. Trimming left V 5 bases short and J 5 bases short, with 16 bases between. The CDR3 totals 15 residues. The DNA of the CDR3 is TGCGCCAGCAGCAAACCCGGGACTGTCGACAATGAGCAGTTCTTC. Protein: CASSKPGTVDNEQFF.

This clone appeared once. The V call is TRBV15, the J call TRBJ2-1, with 7 bases fitting TRBD1. Trimming took 1 base from V and 4 from J; bases not matched to a gene: 16. Germline CDR1 and CDR2: LNHNV and YYDKDF (reference sequence). This CDR3 spans 19 amino acids. The CDR3 protein is CATSRGGLTPGQSYNEQFF. CDR3 coding DNA: TGTGCCACCAGCAGAGGAGGTCTGACCCCGGGACAGAGTTACAATGAGCAGTTCTTC.

The chain is built from TRBV7-9 and TRBJ2-2, with 7 bases lining up with TRBD1. V shed 3 bases, J shed 0 bases, and the junction held 4 bases outside the gene matches. Germline CDR1 reads SEHNR; CDR2 reads FQNEAQ (reference sequence). This CDR3 comprises 16 residues. The CDR3 region is CASSFRQGTNTGELFF. The CDR3 DNA reads as TGTGCCAGCAGCTTTAGACAGGGCACGAACACCGGGGAGCTGTTTTTT.

This chain joins TRBV5-4 and TRBJ2-2, with 8 nucleotides matching TRBD1. J lost 7 bases, V lost 2 bases, and 7 bases had no gene match. This CDR3 contains 15 residues. The germline CDR1 and CDR2 sequences are SGHNT and YYREEE (reference sequence). The CDR3 is CASSLQGGIVGELFF. As DNA, the CDR3 is TGTGCCAGCAGCTTACAGGGGGGAATTGTCGGGGAGCTGTTTTTT.

The sample holds one count of this clone. This chain links TRBV4-1 with TRBJ1-6; D remains ambiguous. The CDR3 extends over 16 amino acids. CDR1 is MGHRA and CDR2 is YSYEKL in the germline V gene. V was clipped by 1 base and J by 8 bases, with 15 bases between them. For the CDR3, the DNA is TGCGCCAGCAGCCAAGGGGGAGACACTTTTCATTCACCCCTCCACTTT. Translated, it gives CASSQGGDTFHSPLHF.

This chain joins TRBV4-1 and TRBJ2-2; weak D call: TRBD2 (5 bases). This CDR3 region has 16 residues. Per the germline V gene, CDR1 is MGHRA and CDR2 is YSYEKL. V shed 4 bases and J shed 4 bases, with 16 bases lying between them. CDR3 loop: CASSLNRELFTGELFF. CDR3 DNA sequence: TGCGCCAGCAGCCTAAATAGGGAGTTGTTCACCGGGGAGCTGTTTTTT.

The chain carries TRBV5-4 and TRBJ1-1; D is uncertain. Germline CDR1 and CDR2: SGHNT and YYREEE (reference sequence). The CDR3 is 14 residues long. The V end was cut by 4 bases, the J end by 3 bases, with 13 bases between. The CDR3 bases are TGTGCCAGCAGCCGTGAGGGAGTGGACACTGAAGCTTTCTTT. Translating it yields CASSREGVDTEAFF.

This clone turned up a few times. The CDR3 DNA sequence: TGTGCCAGCAGCCTTTGGGGGACAGTGGGCGAGACCCAGTACTTC. This codes for CASSLWGTVGETQYF. The rearrangement uses TRBV9 and TRBJ2-5, with 7 positions matching TRBD1. The CDR3 totals 15 residues. Germline trimming cut 4 bases from V and 5 bases from J; bases unmatched to any gene: 11. CDR1 is SGDLS and CDR2 is YYNGEE in the germline V gene.

The chain employs TRBV7-8 and TRBJ2-7; 9 bases match TRBD2. V lost 5 bases to trimming and J lost 3 bases; unmatched junction nucleotides: 8. The CDR3 extends over 15 amino acids. The germline V gene encodes CDR1 SGHVS and CDR2 FQNEAQ. DNA for the CDR3: TGTGCCAGCAGCCCACCGGGACTAGCATTCTACGAGCAGTACTTC. Translated: CASSPPGLAFYEQYF.

This rearrangement joins TRBV5-6 to TRBJ2-7; D uncertain. V was trimmed by 0 bases and J by 1 base, leaving 8 bases between them. In germline, CDR1 is SGHDT, CDR2 YYEEEE. This CDR3 is 14 amino acids long. For the CDR3, the DNA is TGTGCCAGCAGCTTGGTTCCGGAGTCCTACGAGCAGTACTTC. Translated: CASSLVPESYEQYF.

This clone was recorded a few times. J is TRBJ2-1 and V is TRBV11-1; tentatively, D is TRBD2 (5 bases). V was pared by 5 bases and J by 3 bases, with 20 bases between. CDR3 length equals 17 residues. Germline V gives CDR1 SGHAT, CDR2 FQDESV (reference sequence). The CDR3 DNA reads as TGTGCCAGCAGCCTACACCCGATAGGAGGAGACTACAATGAGCAGTTCTTC. This gives the protein CASSLHPIGGDYNEQFF.

The rearrangement uses TRBV6-5 and TRBJ1-5, with a weak D call TRBD1 (5 bases). CDR1 and CDR2 (germline): MNHEY, SVGAGI. This CDR3 spans 13 amino acids. V was clipped by 4 bases and J by 5 bases, with 9 bases between them. CDR3 loop: CASSWGSYQPQHF. The CDR3, as DNA: TGTGCCAGCAGTTGGGGCAGTTATCAGCCCCAGCATTTT.

The gene calls are TRBV5-4 and TRBJ1-6; TRBD1 aligns across 8 bases. Germline V CDR1 and CDR2: SGHNT, YYREEE (reference sequence). The trim removed 8 bases at V and 5 bases at J, leaving 6 bases unmatched. This CDR3 comprises 14 residues. CDR3 in DNA: TGTGCCAGTGACAGGGGAAAGAATAATTCACCCCTCCACTTT. Amino acid sequence: CASDRGKNNSPLHF.

V is TRBV2 and J is TRBJ2-7; a weak D match, TRBD1 (5 bases). The CDR3 covers 14 residues. Trimming removed 5 bases from V and 0 bases from J, with 11 bases in between. Germline CDR1 and CDR2: SNHLY and FYNNEI. The CDR3 is CASSPDSASYEQYF. CDR3 bases: TGTGCCAGCAGTCCTGACAGTGCCTCCTACGAGCAGTACTTC.

This chain connects TRBV10-3 to TRBJ1-5, with D unresolved. The germline V and J ends were trimmed by 10 bases and 7 bases, with 20 bases remaining between them. This CDR3 comprises 14 residues. Germline-derived CDR1 and CDR2 are ENHRY and SYGVKD. The CDR3 loop is CATHWENRDQPQHF. CDR3 sequence (DNA): TGTGCCACACATTGGGAGAATCGAGACCAGCCCCAGCATTTT.

V usage is TRBV6-1 and J usage is TRBJ2-1; possibly TRBD2 for D (6 bases). The V end was cut by 5 bases, the J end by 8 bases, with 13 bases between. This CDR3 is 13 amino acids long. Per the germline V gene, CDR1 is MNHNS and CDR2 is SASEGT. CDR3 amino acids: CASSWASAYEQFF. CDR3 DNA sequence: TGTGCCAGCAGTTGGGCTAGCGCTTATGAGCAGTTCTTC.